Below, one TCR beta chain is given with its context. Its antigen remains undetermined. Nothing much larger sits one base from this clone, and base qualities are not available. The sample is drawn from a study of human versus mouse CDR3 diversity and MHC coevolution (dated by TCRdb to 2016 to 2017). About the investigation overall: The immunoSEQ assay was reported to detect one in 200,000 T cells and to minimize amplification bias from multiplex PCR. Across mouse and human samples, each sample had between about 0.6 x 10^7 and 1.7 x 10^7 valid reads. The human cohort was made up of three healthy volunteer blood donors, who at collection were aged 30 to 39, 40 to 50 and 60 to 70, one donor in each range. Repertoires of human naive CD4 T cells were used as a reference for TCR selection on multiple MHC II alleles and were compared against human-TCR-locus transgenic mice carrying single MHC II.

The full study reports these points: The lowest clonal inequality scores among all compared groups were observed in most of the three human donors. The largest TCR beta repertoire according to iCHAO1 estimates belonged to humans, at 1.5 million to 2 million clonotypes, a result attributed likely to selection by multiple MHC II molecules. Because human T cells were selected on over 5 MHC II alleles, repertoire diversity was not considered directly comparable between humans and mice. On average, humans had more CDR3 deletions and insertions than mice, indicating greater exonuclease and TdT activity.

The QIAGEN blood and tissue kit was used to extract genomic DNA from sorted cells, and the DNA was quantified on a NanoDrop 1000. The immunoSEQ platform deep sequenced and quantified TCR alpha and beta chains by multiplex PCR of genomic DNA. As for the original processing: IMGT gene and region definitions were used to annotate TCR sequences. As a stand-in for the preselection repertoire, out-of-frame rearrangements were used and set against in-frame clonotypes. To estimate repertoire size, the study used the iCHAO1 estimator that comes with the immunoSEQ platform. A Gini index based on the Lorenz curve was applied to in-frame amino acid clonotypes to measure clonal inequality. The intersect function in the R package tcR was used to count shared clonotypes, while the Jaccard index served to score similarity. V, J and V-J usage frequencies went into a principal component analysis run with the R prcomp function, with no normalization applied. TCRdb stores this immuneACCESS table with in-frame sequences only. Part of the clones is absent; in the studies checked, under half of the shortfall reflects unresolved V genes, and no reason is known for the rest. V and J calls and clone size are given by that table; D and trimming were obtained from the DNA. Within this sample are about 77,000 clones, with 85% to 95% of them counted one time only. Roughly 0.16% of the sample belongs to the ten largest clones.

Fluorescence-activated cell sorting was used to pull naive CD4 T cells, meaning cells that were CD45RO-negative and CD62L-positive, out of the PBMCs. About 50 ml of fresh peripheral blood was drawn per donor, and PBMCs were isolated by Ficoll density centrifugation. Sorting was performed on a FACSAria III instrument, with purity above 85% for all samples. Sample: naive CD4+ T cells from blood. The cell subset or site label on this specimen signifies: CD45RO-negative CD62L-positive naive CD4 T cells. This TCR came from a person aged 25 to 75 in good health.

The CDR3 region reads CASTRIQGARTDTQYF. The DNA sequence is as follows: TGCGCCAGCACCCGTATACAGGGGGCGCGCACAGATACGCAGTATTTT. The V and J genes are TRBV5-1 and TRBJ2-3, and 9 bases in between align with TRBD1. At the junction V is shortened by 6 bases and J by 1 base; bases outside the gene matches: 9. The CDR1 and CDR2 encoded by the germline V gene are SGHRS and YFSETQ. Counted from cysteine to phenylalanine, this CDR3 has 16 amino acids. Solely the CDR3 DNA is kept, with 48 bases framed from the first base. Extended through the reference TRBV5-1 and TRBJ2-3 proteins, this CDR3 yields the full variable domain: KAGVTQTPRYLIKTRGQQVTLSCSPISGHRSVSWYQQTPGQGLQFLFEYFSETQRNKGNFPGRFSGRQFSNSRSEMNVSTLELGDSALYLCASTRIQGARTDTQYFGPGTRLTVL.